These 27 T cell receptor beta chains came from one sample sequenced in a study of regulatory T cells in long-lasting Graves disease. Both iRepertoire HTBI primers and Arm-PCR of CDR3 regions were used to build the TCR beta libraries. A single record per CDR3 protein comes from TCRdb applying MiXCR to the multiplex PCR reads. The data hold a few hundred thousand distinct CDR3 sequences, with about 16% observed a single time. Time point indicated: newly diagnosed GD, antithyroid drugs for less than 3 months. Researchers made the TCR library from RNA that was extracted from PBMCs. This same sample was also part of a study on T cells in Graves' hyperthyroidism and ophthalmopathy.

The source material was peripheral blood mononuclear cells (PBMCs), sampled at new diagnosis, from a patient treated with antithyroid drugs. Source of these receptors: a young woman with Graves disease.

The chain couples TRBV7-8 to TRBJ2-5; 9 bases are a match to TRBD1. V lost 5 bases, J lost 6 bases, and 10 bases stayed unmatched. This CDR3 has 15 amino acids. Germline V gene sequence: CDR1 SGHVS, CDR2 FQNEAQ. CDR3 residues: CASSLSRDRVQTQYF. DNA of the CDR3: TGTGCCAGCAGCCTTTCCAGGGACAGGGTACAGACCCAGTACTTC.

In its sample, this clonotype was seen many times. The chain joins TRBV6-2 or TRBV6-3 to TRBJ2-1; weak D call: TRBD2 (7 bases). The CDR3 is made up of 18 amino acids. With 8 bases removed from V and 2 bases from J, the gap between germline ends came to 25 bases. Germline-derived CDR1 and CDR2 are MNHEY and SVGEGT. In nucleotides, the CDR3 is TGTGCCAGCCGGGGGGCAGGGGTCGGTGGGAGGGCCTACAATGAGCAGTTCTTC. It yields the protein CASRGAGVGGRAYNEQFF.

This chain links TRBV20-1 with TRBJ2-2, with 12 bases fitting TRBD2. The germline CDR1 and CDR2 sequences are DFQATT and SNEGSKA (reference sequence). The V gene end was trimmed by 2 bases and the J gene end by 6 bases; junction bases not matched to a gene: 1. This CDR3 has 14 residues. The CDR3 here is CSARSSGRAGELFF. The CDR3 DNA reads as TGCAGTGCTAGATCTAGCGGGAGGGCCGGGGAGCTGTTTTTT.

This clonotype was observed many times. At one end, the junction sequence differs from germline, possibly due to a read error. This sequence joins TRBV2 and TRBJ2-3; TRBD2 agrees at 14 bases. The CDR3 runs 14 residues. Germline-derived CDR1 and CDR2 are SNHLY and FYNNEI. For the CDR3, the DNA is TGTGCCAGCAGCGCCGACCGGACTAGCGGGAGGCGGTACTTC. Its protein product is CASSADRTSGRRYF.

The count of this clonotype is one. This chain joins TRBV28 and TRBJ1-1; the D gene is possibly TRBD1 (5 bases). The CDR3 covers 13 residues. CDR1 and CDR2 from the germline V gene are MDHEN and SYDVKM. V shed 5 bases and J shed 5 bases, with 12 bases lying between them. CDR3 region: CASSPGARTEAFF. The CDR3 bases are TGTGCCAGCAGTCCCGGGGCCAGGACTGAAGCTTTCTTT.

V gene TRBV7-3 combines with J gene TRBJ2-2; either TRBD1 or TRBD2 may supply D (5 bases each). V lost 4 bases and J lost 5, with 11 bases in between. The CDR3 loop spans 14 amino acids. Germline assignment: CDR1 SGHTA and CDR2 FQGTGA. The CDR3 DNA is TGTGCCAGCAGCTGGGGGTTACAGACCGGGGAGCTGTTTTTT. This encodes CASSWGLQTGELFF.

This clonotype was observed at least ten times. The V and J genes are TRBV30 and TRBJ1-1, with D unresolved. Looked up from germline, CDR1 is GTSNPN and CDR2 is SVGIG (reference sequence). Trimming left V 2 bases short and J 5 bases short, with 9 bases between. The CDR3 length is 12 residues. The CDR3 reads CAWSPPRTEAFF. DNA for the CDR3: TGTGCCTGGAGTCCTCCCCGTACTGAAGCTTTCTTT. The whole variable domain, filled in from reference TRBV30 and TRBJ1-1, reads SQTIHQWPATLVQPVGSPLSLECTVEGTSNPNLYWYRQAAGRGLQLLFYSVGIGQISSEVPQNLSASRPQDRQFILSSKKLLLSDSGFYLCAWSPPRTEAFFGQGTRLTVV.

There are many counts of this clonotype. The gene calls are TRBV3-1 and TRBJ2-1; D possibly corresponds to TRBD2 (6 bases). This CDR3 contains 18 residues. Germline CDR1 is LGHDT and CDR2 is YNNKEL (reference sequence). The V end was cut by 0 bases, the J end by 8 bases, with 23 bases between. In DNA form, the CDR3 reads TGTGCCAGCAGCCAAGATGGGACTTCCACCTCTTTTATAGATGAGCAGTTCTTC. The encoded protein is CASSQDGTSTSFIDEQFF.

A few counts support this clonotype. The V gene is TRBV7-2, the J gene TRBJ1-2, with D uncertain. The V end was cut by 5 bases, the J end by 8 bases, with 15 bases between. The CDR3 is 13 amino acids. From germline, CDR1 is SGHTA and CDR2 FQGNSA. The CDR3 coding sequence is TGTGCCAGCAGCACCGAGGTCCCGAGGGGCTACACCTTC. Translation: CASSTEVPRGYTF.

As regards this clonotype: A much larger clone lies one base from this, so it may be a read error. The chain recombines TRBV7-3 with TRBJ1-3, with D perhaps TRBD1 (6 bases). V was clipped by 0 bases and J by 4 bases, with 13 bases between them. The CDR3 totals 16 residues. Germline V gene data show CDR1 as SGHTA and CDR2 as FQGTGA. CDR3 nucleotide sequence: TGTGCCAGCAGCTTAACGGAGTCCGGGGGCGGAAACACCATATATTTT. Translated: CASSLTESGGGNTIYF.

In its sample, this clonotype was seen many times. The chain carries TRBV6-1 and TRBJ2-6; D not certain. The germline V and J ends were trimmed by 7 bases and 0 bases, with 13 bases remaining between them. Per germline, CDR1 MNHNS and CDR2 SASEGT. This CDR3 is built from 16 residues. For the CDR3, the DNA is TGTGCCAGCACTGCCGGGCCCCCCTCTGGGGCCAACGTCCTGACTTTC. Translating gives CASTAGPPSGANVLTF.

In this sample, this clonotype turned up many times. The chain recombines TRBV20-1 with TRBJ2-7; D uncertain. V lost 0 bases to trimming and J lost 3 bases, with 12 bases between them. The germline gives CDR1 DFQATT, CDR2 SNEGSKA (reference sequence). The CDR3 consists of 14 residues. CDR3 residues: CSARDSVQLYEQYF. The CDR3 DNA reads TGCAGTGCTAGAGATTCAGTACAACTCTACGAGCAGTACTTC.

This clonotype was seen more than once but under ten times. This rearrangement joins TRBV20-1 to TRBJ2-1; maybe TRBD1 (7 bases). The CDR3 extends over 14 amino acids. Trimming shortened V by 4 bases and J by 7 bases, and 17 bases separated the two germline ends. Per germline, CDR1 DFQATT and CDR2 SNEGSKA (reference sequence). CDR3: CSAMLGGRGNEQFF. The DNA for the CDR3 is TGCAGTGCTATGCTCGGGGGCAGGGGGAATGAGCAGTTCTTC.

Ten or more counts support this clonotype. This sequence joins TRBV20-1 and TRBJ1-2; D not certain. Germline V gives CDR1 DFQATT, CDR2 SNEGSKA (reference sequence). The CDR3 is made up of 14 amino acids. V was shortened by 0 bases and J by 0 bases, with 8 bases between the two germline ends. The CDR3 nucleotides are TGCAGTGCTAGAGATATTATAACTAACTATGGCTACACCTTC. It encodes CSARDIITNYGYTF.

This clonotype was found many times. J is TRBJ2-1 and V is TRBV28; 8 nucleotides agree with TRBD2. This CDR3 comprises 18 residues. CDR1 MDHEN and CDR2 SYDVKM come from the germline V gene. The V and J ends lost 1 base and 6 bases, in that order; junction bases with no gene match: 14. In DNA, the CDR3 is TGTGCCAGCAGTTTATATTCGCGTGTGGCGGGAGGTTCCAATGAGCAGTTCTTC. It yields the protein CASSLYSRVAGGSNEQFF. Filled out from reference TRBV28 and TRBJ2-1, the complete variable domain reads DVKVTQSSRYLVKRTGEKVFLECVQDMDHENMFWYRQDPGLGLRLIYFSYDVKMKEKGDIPEGYSVSREKKERFSLILESASTNQTSMYLCASSLYSRVAGGSNEQFFGPGTRLTVL.

In its sample, this clonotype was seen many times. The chain joins TRBV6-1 to TRBJ2-7, with D tentatively TRBD2 (6 bases). In germline, CDR1 is MNHNS, CDR2 SASEGT. The CDR3 runs 13 residues. The V end was cut by 11 bases, the J end by 3 bases, with 17 bases between. The CDR3, as DNA: TGTGCCGGACGGGACTCGGGACTCTACGAGCAGTACTTC. Protein: CAGRDSGLYEQYF.

This rearrangement joins TRBV5-6 to TRBJ1-1; TRBD1 matches at 9 bases. The J segment lost 1 base and the V segment lost 4 bases, leaving 8 bases of the junction unmatched. The CDR3 spans 16 residues. The germline V gene has CDR1 SGHDT and CDR2 YYEEEE. In nucleotides, the CDR3 is TGTGCCAGCAGCACGGGGACAGGGACGAGGAACACTGAAGCTTTCTTT. It yields the protein CASSTGTGTRNTEAFF.

This clonotype was recorded many times. The CDR3 loop is CAWSGRGSYNEQFF. Here the CDR3 DNA reads TGTGCCTGGAGTGGCAGGGGGTCCTACAATGAGCAGTTCTTC. J is TRBJ2-1 and V is TRBV30; 7 bases map to TRBD1. This CDR3 contains 14 residues. Germline lookup yields CDR1 GTSNPN and CDR2 SVGIG (reference sequence). J was trimmed by 1 base and V by 1 base; bases with no gene match: 1.

This clonotype was seen many times. J is TRBJ2-1 and V is TRBV28; 7 bases line up with TRBD2. This CDR3 has 16 residues. Unmatched junction bases numbered 11, after V lost 6 bases and J lost 3 bases. CDR1 and CDR2 (germline): MDHEN, SYDVKM. CDR3 sequence: CASRPAGAQDYNEQFF. CDR3 in DNA: TGTGCCAGCAGACCCGCGGGAGCCCAAGACTACAATGAGCAGTTCTTC.

This clonotype was seen many times. The chain is built from TRBV2 and TRBJ1-5; D unresolved. CDR1 is SNHLY and CDR2 is FYNNEI in the germline V gene. Deletions cut 11 bases from V and 4 bases from J, with 15 bases between. This CDR3 spans 13 amino acids. The CDR3 DNA reads TGTGCCGGGAATTCCCAGCCAAATCAGCCCCAGCATTTT. Translated, it gives CAGNSQPNQPQHF.

A word on this clonotype: A much bigger clone sits one base away, suggesting this may be a read error. The rearrangement links TRBV28 to TRBJ2-7, with 10 bases identical to TRBD2. V lost 3 bases to trimming and J lost 7 bases; unmatched junction nucleotides: 15. This CDR3 is 17 amino acids long. Per the germline V gene, CDR1 is MDHEN and CDR2 is SYDVKM. CDR3 sequence: CASSFLSGRARLNEQYF. The CDR3, as DNA: TGTGCCAGCAGTTTTTTGAGCGGGAGGGCTCGTTTGAATGAGCAGTACTTC.

This rearrangement joins TRBV4-1 to TRBJ2-7; 13 bases agree with TRBD2. The germline CDR1 and CDR2 sequences are MGHRA and YSYEKL. The V segment lost 5 bases and the J segment 6 bases; nucleotides outside the gene matches: 10. The CDR3 totals 16 residues. CDR3 bases: TGCGCCAGCAGCGATCAAGGGACTAGCGGGACCGGCGAGCAGTACTTC. As protein: CASSDQGTSGTGEQYF.

About this clonotype itself: This may be a read error, as it is one base from a much larger clone. The chain couples TRBV7-8 to TRBJ2-2, with 12 bases identical to TRBD2. The CDR3 sequence is 16 residues long. Looked up from germline, CDR1 is SGHVS and CDR2 is FQNEAQ. CDR3 in amino acids: CASSFGLAGSTGEPFF. In nucleotides, the CDR3 is TGTGCCAGCAGCTTTGGACTAGCGGGAAGCACCGGGGAGCCGTTTTTT.

V is TRBV4-1 and J is TRBJ1-2; maybe TRBD1 (5 bases). CDR3 length: 15 residues. Trimming removed 0 bases from V and 7 bases from J, with 15 bases in between. CDR1 and CDR2 (germline): MGHRA, YSYEKL. CDR3 loop: CASSQEYSRALGYTF. DNA of the CDR3: TGCGCCAGCAGCCAAGAGTACTCCAGGGCTCTTGGCTACACCTTC.

The table lists this clonotype with a few counts. The chain has TRBV7-2 and TRBJ2-1; no firm D call. CDR1 is SGHTA and CDR2 is FQGNSA in the germline V gene. The ends were cut back, 7 bases at V and 9 bases at J, with 16 bases in the middle. This CDR3 region has 13 residues. CDR3 DNA sequence: TGTGCCAGCATGGTGGGATCGTTCAGTGAGCAGTTCTTC. Protein sequence: CASMVGSFSEQFF. The complete variable domain, with remaining parts taken from reference TRBV7-2 and TRBJ2-1, reads GAGVSQSPSNKVTEKGKDVELRCDPISGHTALYWYRQSLGQGLEFLIYFQGNSAPDKSGLPSDRFSAERTGGSVSTLTIQRTQQEDSAVYLCASMVGSFSEQFFGPGTRLTVL.

This clonotype showed up many times. The chain joins TRBV6-9 to TRBJ1-1, with 9 bases matching TRBD1. The ends lost 3 bases at V and 3 bases at J; junction bases unmatched: 2. CDR3 length: 14 amino acids. CDR1 is MNHGY, CDR2 SVAAGI, per germline. The chain's CDR3 is CASSYRDRDTEAFF. Written as DNA, the CDR3 is TGTGCCAGCAGTTACCGGGACAGGGACACTGAAGCTTTCTTT.

This clonotype was recorded at least ten times. This rearrangement joins TRBV30 to TRBJ2-7, with TRBD1 identical over 8 bases. From germline, CDR1 is GTSNPN and CDR2 SVGIG (reference sequence). CDR3 length: 12 amino acids. V lost 0 bases and J lost 6; bases outside the gene matches: 1. CDR3 nucleotides: TGTGCCTGGAGTGTACAGGGGGTCGAGCAGTACTTC. As protein: CAWSVQGVEQYF.